The 27 T cell receptor beta chains presented below share a single source sample, sequenced in a study of beta chain features in type 1 diabetes. Sequenced material consisted of expressed TCRB transcripts (all of the isolated RNA was reverse transcribed). Method: immunoSEQ multiplex PCR; TCRdb's copy keeps in-frame clones and lacks some. The sample has about 400,000 clones, roughly an eighth seen once; the top ten hold approximately 0.015%. Sequencing input: naive CD4+ T cells from blood. The origin of the receptors is a man between 18 and 29 years old in good health.

The genes are TRBV19 and TRBJ2-1, with 9 positions matching TRBD1. The V gene's germline CDR1 is LNHDA and CDR2 SQIVND (reference sequence). The CDR3 is made up of 14 amino acids. V was pared by 7 bases and J by 8 bases, with 9 bases of the junction left unmatched. DNA for the CDR3: TGTGCCAGTAACAAAGGGACAGGGTCGTATGAGCAGTTCTTC. Residues: CASNKGTGSYEQFF.

The chain joins TRBV4-2 to TRBJ2-5, with 12 bases matching TRBD2. V was pared by 6 bases and J by 5 bases, with 7 bases of the junction left unmatched. The CDR3 length is 15 residues. Germline V gives CDR1 LGHNA, CDR2 YNFKEQ. Written as DNA, the CDR3 is TGTGCCAGCAGTCGGACTAGCGGGGTTAGGGAGACCCAGTACTTC. It specifies CASSRTSGVRETQYF.

This clone was detected a few times. This chain joins TRBV28 and TRBJ2-7, with 8 bases that match TRBD1. CDR3 length equals 14 residues. Per the germline V gene, CDR1 is MDHEN and CDR2 is SYDVKM. The ends lost 4 bases at V and 5 bases at J; junction bases unmatched: 7. CDR3 sequence (DNA): TGTGCCAGCAGTTCACCCAGGGGGCTACACGAGCAGTACTTC. This encodes CASSSPRGLHEQYF.

V and J are TRBV2 and TRBJ2-7; D remains ambiguous. Germline CDR1 SNHLY, CDR2 FYNNEI. The V gene lost 8 bases and the J gene lost 2 bases, with 4 bases spanning the gap. This CDR3 has 10 amino acids. The CDR3 loop reads CASRAYEQYF. Here the CDR3 DNA reads TGTGCCAGCCGGGCCTACGAGCAGTACTTC.

This clone was detected only a few times. The chain employs TRBV7-9 and TRBJ2-7, with 14 bases lining up with TRBD2. The CDR3 contains 15 residues. V shed 5 bases, J shed 2 bases, and the junction held 2 bases outside the gene matches. The germline V gene encodes CDR1 SEHNR and CDR2 FQNEAQ (reference sequence). CDR3 nucleotide sequence: TGTGCCAGCAGCATGACTAGCGGGGGGGCCTACGAGCAGTACTTC. Protein product: CASSMTSGGAYEQYF.

The V gene is TRBV28, the J gene TRBJ1-2; D unclear. Germline V gene lookup returns CDR1 MDHEN and CDR2 SYDVKM. The CDR3 totals 11 residues. The V end lost 6 bases, the J end lost 4 bases, and 6 bases lay between the germline ends. The CDR3 loop is CASRQSYGYTF. The CDR3 coding sequence is TGTGCCAGCAGACAAAGCTATGGCTACACCTTC.

The chain couples TRBV27 to TRBJ2-7, with 12 bases identical to TRBD2. The V and J ends lost 7 bases and 2 bases, in that order; junction bases with no gene match: 6. The germline CDR1 and CDR2 sequences are MNHEY and SMNVEV (reference sequence). The CDR3 has 15 amino acids. CDR3 nucleotides: TGTGCCAGCACCAAACGACTAGCGGGAGCCTACGAGCAGTACTTC. This gives the protein CASTKRLAGAYEQYF.

The chain joins TRBV2 to TRBJ2-5; D is uncertain. This CDR3 region has 14 residues. Trimming took 0 bases from V and 1 from J, leaving 6 bases between them. Germline CDR1 is SNHLY and CDR2 is FYNNEI. This chain's CDR3 is CASSEAQVQETQYF. The CDR3 DNA sequence: TGTGCCAGCAGTGAAGCTCAGGTCCAAGAGACCCAGTACTTC.

The rearrangement uses TRBV28 and TRBJ2-1; D is unresolved. The germline CDR1 and CDR2 sequences are MDHEN and SYDVKM. This CDR3 is built from 11 residues. With 2 bases removed from V and 8 bases from J, the gap between germline ends came to 4 bases. As DNA, the CDR3 is TGTGCCAGCAGTTTAATAGATGAGCAGTTCTTC. Encoded protein: CASSLIDEQFF.

The rearrangement uses TRBV10-3 and TRBJ1-5, with TRBD1 matching 9 bases. The CDR3 is 15 amino acids. The germline CDR1 and CDR2 sequences are ENHRY and SYGVKD. V lost 10 bases and J lost 1; bases outside the gene matches: 8. CDR3 sequence reads: CATTGGSDSNQPQHF. CDR3 nucleotides: TGTGCCACCACAGGGGGCAGCGACAGCAATCAGCCCCAGCATTTT.

This clone was found a few times. The chain uses TRBV7-2 and TRBJ1-2; maybe TRBD1 (5 bases). Trimming took off 3 bases at V and 4 bases at J, with 12 bases between the two ends. Germline CDR1 and CDR2: SGHTA and FQGNSA. The CDR3 contains 14 residues. CDR3 in DNA: TGTGCCAGCAGCTTTGGTCAGGGAGGCTATGGCTACACCTTC. Amino acid sequence: CASSFGQGGYGYTF.

The table lists this clone with a few counts. The rearrangement joins TRBV11-2 to TRBJ2-7, with D uncertain. The CDR3 is 14 residues long. Trimming took 4 bases from V and 1 from J, leaving 11 bases between them. The germline V gene has CDR1 SGHAT and CDR2 FQNNGV. CDR3 sequence reads: CASSSTGTSYEQYF. In nucleotides, the CDR3 is TGTGCCAGCAGCTCCACCGGTACGTCCTACGAGCAGTACTTC.

This clone was seen a handful of times. The chain joins TRBV30 to TRBJ2-6, with D maybe TRBD1 (6 bases). CDR1 is GTSNPN, CDR2 SVGIG, per germline (reference sequence). The CDR3 runs 15 residues. Trimming removed 0 bases from V and 2 bases from J, with 8 bases in between. The CDR3: CAWSVSGAGANVLTF. CDR3 nucleotides: TGTGCCTGGAGTGTATCAGGGGCTGGGGCCAACGTCCTGACTTTC.

The chain uses TRBV5-1 and TRBJ2-1, with 12 bases matching TRBD2. The CDR3 is 16 amino acids. Trimming at V came to 3 bases and at J to 7 bases, leaving 8 bases not matched to a gene. Germline CDR1 reads SGHRS; CDR2 reads YFSETQ. CDR3 residues: CASSWGLAGPRNEQFF. In nucleotides, the CDR3 is TGCGCCAGCAGCTGGGGACTAGCGGGCCCCCGGAATGAGCAGTTCTTC. Full variable domain (missing parts from reference TRBV5-1 and TRBJ2-1): KAGVTQTPRYLIKTRGQQVTLSCSPISGHRSVSWYQQTPGQGLQFLFEYFSETQRNKGNFPGRFSGRQFSNSRSEMNVSTLELGDSALYLCASSWGLAGPRNEQFFGPGTRLTVL.

This chain joins TRBV7-9 and TRBJ2-1; TRBD2 agrees at 7 bases. The length of the CDR3 is 17 residues. V shed 4 bases and J 8 bases; nucleotides not matched to a gene: 17. Germline CDR1 reads SEHNR; CDR2 reads FQNEAQ (reference sequence). The CDR3 is CASSSPPSGRMRDEQFF. CDR3 coding DNA: TGTGCCAGCAGCTCCCCACCTAGCGGCAGGATGAGGGATGAGCAGTTCTTC.

In its sample, this clone was seen a few times. The J gene is TRBJ2-1, the V gene TRBV7-2; 7 bases are a match to TRBD2. Germline loops: CDR1 SGHTA, CDR2 FQGNSA. V lost 1 base, J lost 5 bases, and 2 bases stayed unmatched. The CDR3 runs 14 residues. DNA of the CDR3: TGTGCCAGCAGCTTAGGCCTAGCGGACAATGAGCAGTTCTTC. Its protein product is CASSLGLADNEQFF.

This clone has just a few counts. V is TRBV7-2 and J is TRBJ2-7, with TRBD2 matching 7 bases. CDR3 length: 15 residues. The J segment lost 2 bases and the V segment lost 6 bases, leaving 10 bases of the junction unmatched. Germline V lookup: CDR1 SGHTA, CDR2 FQGNSA. In DNA form, the CDR3 reads TGTGCCAGCAGGCCGGATTGGGGGGGGGCCTACGAGCAGTACTTC. Its translation: CASRPDWGGAYEQYF.

The chain uses TRBV2 and TRBJ2-1; possible D gene TRBD2, 5 bases. Germline CDR1 SNHLY, CDR2 FYNNEI. The CDR3 runs 17 residues. Trimming removed 6 bases from V and 0 bases from J, with 18 bases in between. CDR3 bases: TGTGCCAGCAGGGATTACCCGAGGCTAGCCTCCTACAATGAGCAGTTCTTC. Its translation: CASRDYPRLASYNEQFF.

V and J are TRBV29-1 and TRBJ1-1; D possibly corresponds to TRBD1 (5 bases). Germline CDR1 SQVTM, CDR2 ANQGSEA. The ends were cut back, 0 bases at V and 1 base at J, with 9 bases in the middle. The CDR3 covers 14 residues. The DNA of the CDR3 is TGCAGCGTTGAAGAGTCGGGGGGGAACACTGAAGCTTTCTTT. Translation: CSVEESGGNTEAFF.

The chain has TRBV6-6 and TRBJ2-7, with D possibly being TRBD1 (5 bases). The CDR3 has 15 amino acids. CDR1 is MNHNY and CDR2 is SVGAGI in the germline V gene (reference sequence). V shed 2 bases and J shed 4 bases, with 15 bases lying between them. The chain's CDR3 is CASSYERTPLYEQYF. The CDR3 DNA follows: TGTGCCAGCAGTTACGAAAGGACACCGCTATACGAGCAGTACTTC.

There are a few counts of this clone. The genes are TRBV5-1 and TRBJ2-2; no clear D. Trimming stripped 2 bases from V and 4 bases from J, with 6 bases between. CDR3 length: 13 residues. The V gene's germline CDR1 is SGHRS and CDR2 YFSETQ. CDR3 amino acids: CASSFQATGELFF. The CDR3 nucleotides read TGCGCCAGCAGCTTTCAGGCCACCGGGGAGCTGTTTTTT. The full variable domain, completed using reference TRBV5-1 and TRBJ2-2, is KAGVTQTPRYLIKTRGQQVTLSCSPISGHRSVSWYQQTPGQGLQFLFEYFSETQRNKGNFPGRFSGRQFSNSRSEMNVSTLELGDSALYLCASSFQATGELFFGEGSRLTVL.

This clone was seen more than once but under ten times. CDR3 nucleotides: TGTGCCAGCAGTGCGGGACAGTCCCAAGAGACCCAGTACTTC. It is translated as CASSAGQSQETQYF. The chain carries TRBV28 and TRBJ2-5; a weak D match, TRBD1 (7 bases). Germline V CDR1 and CDR2: MDHEN, SYDVKM. The CDR3 length is 14 residues. With 5 bases removed from V and 1 base from J, the gap between germline ends came to 11 bases.

J is TRBJ2-1 and V is TRBV5-5, with 9 bases fitting TRBD1. The CDR3 covers 12 residues. The J segment lost 12 bases and the V segment lost 0 bases, leaving 1 base of the junction unmatched. From germline, CDR1 is SGHKS and CDR2 YYEKEE (reference sequence). The CDR3 DNA reads as TGTGCCAGCAGCTTGGGGACAGGGGTGCAGTTCTTC. Translated, it gives CASSLGTGVQFF.

The V call is TRBV30, the J call TRBJ2-1; 14 bases are a match to TRBD2. The CDR3 runs 18 residues. The germline gives CDR1 GTSNPN, CDR2 SVGIG (reference sequence). V shed 2 bases, J shed 1 base, and the junction held 7 bases outside the gene matches. This chain's CDR3 is CAWSRTRTSGRSYNEQFF. As DNA, the CDR3 is TGTGCCTGGAGTCGAACCCGGACTAGCGGGAGGTCCTACAATGAGCAGTTCTTC.

The sample holds many counts of this clone. The rearrangement links TRBV29-1 to TRBJ1-2; D is unresolved. V lost 5 bases, J lost 6 bases, and 16 bases lay in between. CDR3 size: 13 residues. Germline V CDR1 and CDR2: SQVTM, ANQGSEA. The CDR3 reads CSVREAAWNGYTF. The CDR3 coding sequence is TGCAGCGTTCGGGAGGCGGCTTGGAATGGCTACACCTTC.

This chain uses TRBV7-2 with TRBJ2-1; 9 bases agree with TRBD2. Germline V gene lookup returns CDR1 SGHTA and CDR2 FQGNSA. Germline trimming cut 1 base from V and 0 bases from J; bases unmatched to any gene: 7. The CDR3 is 18 amino acids. The DNA of the CDR3 is TGTGCCAGCAGCTTAGGACTAGCGGAGGGGAGCTCCTACAATGAGCAGTTCTTC. This codes for CASSLGLAEGSSYNEQFF.

The chain carries TRBV27 and TRBJ2-2; D perhaps matches TRBD1 (6 bases). V was pared by 5 bases and J by 6 bases, with 13 bases between. CDR1 and CDR2 (germline): MNHEY, SMNVEV (reference sequence). This CDR3 spans 14 amino acids. The CDR3 protein is CASSPQGFAGELFF. The CDR3 bases are TGTGCCAGCAGTCCCCAGGGGTTCGCCGGGGAGCTGTTTTTT.